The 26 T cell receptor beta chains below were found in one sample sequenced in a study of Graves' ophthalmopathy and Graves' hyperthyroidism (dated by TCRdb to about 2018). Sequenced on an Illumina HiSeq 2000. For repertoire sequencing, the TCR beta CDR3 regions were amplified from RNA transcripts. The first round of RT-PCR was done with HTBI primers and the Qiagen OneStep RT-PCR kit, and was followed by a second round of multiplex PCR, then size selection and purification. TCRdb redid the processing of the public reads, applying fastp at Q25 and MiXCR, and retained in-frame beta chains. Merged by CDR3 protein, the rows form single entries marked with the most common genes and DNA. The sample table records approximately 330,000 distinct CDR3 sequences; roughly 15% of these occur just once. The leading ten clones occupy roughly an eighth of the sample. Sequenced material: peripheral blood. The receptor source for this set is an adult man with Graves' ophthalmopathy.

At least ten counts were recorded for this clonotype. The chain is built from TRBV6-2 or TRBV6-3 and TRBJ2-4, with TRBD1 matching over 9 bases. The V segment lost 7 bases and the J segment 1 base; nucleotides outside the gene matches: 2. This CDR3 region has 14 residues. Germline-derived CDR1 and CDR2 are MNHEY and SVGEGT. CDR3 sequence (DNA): TGTGCCAGCAAAGGGACAGGGGCCAAAAACATTCAGTACTTC. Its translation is CASKGTGAKNIQYF.

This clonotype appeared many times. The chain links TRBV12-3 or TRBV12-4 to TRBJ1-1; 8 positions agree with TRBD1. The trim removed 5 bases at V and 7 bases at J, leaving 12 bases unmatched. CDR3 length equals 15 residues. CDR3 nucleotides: TGTGCCAGCAGTCCCCGCCGACAGGGGATTATTGAAGCTTTCTTT. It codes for CASSPRRQGIIEAFF.

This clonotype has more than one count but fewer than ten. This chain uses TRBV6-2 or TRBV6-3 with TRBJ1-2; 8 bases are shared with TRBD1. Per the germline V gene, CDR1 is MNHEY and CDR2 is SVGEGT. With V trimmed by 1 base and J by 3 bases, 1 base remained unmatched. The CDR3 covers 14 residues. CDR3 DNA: TGTGCCAGCAGTTACTTGGGACAGGACTATGGCTACACCTTC. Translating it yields CASSYLGQDYGYTF.

The CDR3 here is CASSLDRAGQETQYF. CDR3 nucleotide sequence: TGTGCCAGCAGCTTAGACCGAGCAGGGCAAGAGACCCAGTACTTC. The chain recombines TRBV11-2 with TRBJ2-5; the D gene is possibly TRBD1 (5 bases). V was pared by 0 bases and J by 2 bases, with 10 bases between. The CDR3 covers 15 residues. Germline lookup yields CDR1 SGHAT and CDR2 FQNNGV.

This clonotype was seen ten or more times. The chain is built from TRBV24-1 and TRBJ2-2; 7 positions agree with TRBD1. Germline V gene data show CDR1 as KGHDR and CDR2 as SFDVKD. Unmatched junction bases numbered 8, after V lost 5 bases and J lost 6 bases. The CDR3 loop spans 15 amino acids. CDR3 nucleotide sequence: TGTGCCACCAGTGCCACGACAGGGATTTCCGGGGAGCTGTTTTTT. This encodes CATSATTGISGELFF.

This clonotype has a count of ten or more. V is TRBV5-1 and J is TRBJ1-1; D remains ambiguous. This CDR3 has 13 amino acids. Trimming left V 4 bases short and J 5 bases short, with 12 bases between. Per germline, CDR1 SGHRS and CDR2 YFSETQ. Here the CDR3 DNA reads TGCGCCAGCAGCACCGGACCGGAGACTGAAGCTTTCTTT. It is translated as CASSTGPETEAFF.

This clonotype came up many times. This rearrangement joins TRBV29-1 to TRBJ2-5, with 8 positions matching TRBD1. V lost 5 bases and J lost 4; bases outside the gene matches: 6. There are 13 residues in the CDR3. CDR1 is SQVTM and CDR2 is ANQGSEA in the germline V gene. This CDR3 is CSVSTGVVETQYF. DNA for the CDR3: TGCAGCGTTTCGACAGGGGTCGTAGAGACCCAGTACTTC.

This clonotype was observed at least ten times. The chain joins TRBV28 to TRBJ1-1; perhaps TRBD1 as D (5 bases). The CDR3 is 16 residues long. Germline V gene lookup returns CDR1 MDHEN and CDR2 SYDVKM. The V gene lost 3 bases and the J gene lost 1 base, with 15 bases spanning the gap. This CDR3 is CASSFLTGRQNTEAFF. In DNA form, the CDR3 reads TGTGCCAGCAGTTTCCTCACAGGACGCCAGAACACTGAAGCTTTCTTT.

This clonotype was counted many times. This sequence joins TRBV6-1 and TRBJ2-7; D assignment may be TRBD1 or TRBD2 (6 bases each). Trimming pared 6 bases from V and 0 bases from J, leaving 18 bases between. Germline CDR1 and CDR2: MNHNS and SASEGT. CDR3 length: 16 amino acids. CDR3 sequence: CASSHPEGGGSYEQYF. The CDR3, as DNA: TGTGCCAGCAGCCACCCGGAGGGGGGCGGCTCCTACGAGCAGTACTTC.

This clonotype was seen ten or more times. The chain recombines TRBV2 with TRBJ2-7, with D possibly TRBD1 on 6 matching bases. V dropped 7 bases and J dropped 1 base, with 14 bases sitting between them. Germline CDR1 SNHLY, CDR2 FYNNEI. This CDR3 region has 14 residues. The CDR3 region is CASTDRPSSYEQYF. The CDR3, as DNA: TGTGCCAGCACGGACAGACCCTCTTCCTACGAGCAGTACTTC.

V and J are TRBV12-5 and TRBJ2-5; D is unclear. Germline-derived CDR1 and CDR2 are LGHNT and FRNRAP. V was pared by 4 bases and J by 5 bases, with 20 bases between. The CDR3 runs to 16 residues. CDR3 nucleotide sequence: TGTGCTAGTGGTTCCCCATCTGTTGGGGTGGGGGAGACCCAGTACTTC. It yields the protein CASGSPSVGVGETQYF.

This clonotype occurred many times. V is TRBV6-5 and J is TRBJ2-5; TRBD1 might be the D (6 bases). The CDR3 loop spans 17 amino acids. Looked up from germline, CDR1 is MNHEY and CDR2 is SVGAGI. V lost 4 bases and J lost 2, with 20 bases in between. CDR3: CASSFLQGVGTQETQYF. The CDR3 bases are TGTGCCAGCAGTTTCTTACAAGGGGTAGGGACACAAGAGACCCAGTACTTC.

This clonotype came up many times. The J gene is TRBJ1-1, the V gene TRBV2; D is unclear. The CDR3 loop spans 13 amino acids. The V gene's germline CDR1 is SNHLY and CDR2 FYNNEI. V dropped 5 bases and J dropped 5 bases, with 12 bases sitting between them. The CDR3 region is CASSQESVTEAFF. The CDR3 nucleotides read TGTGCCAGCAGTCAAGAGTCCGTTACTGAAGCTTTCTTT.

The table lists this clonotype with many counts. The CDR3 DNA is TGTGCCAGCAGTGAACTCGGGACAGGGGTTTCTTCACCCCTCCACTTT. Its translation: CASSELGTGVSSPLHF. The chain has TRBV25-1 and TRBJ1-6; 10 nucleotides match TRBD1. J was trimmed by 9 bases and V by 2 bases; bases with no gene match: 7. Germline assignment: CDR1 MGHDK and CDR2 SYGVNS. The CDR3 is 16 residues long.

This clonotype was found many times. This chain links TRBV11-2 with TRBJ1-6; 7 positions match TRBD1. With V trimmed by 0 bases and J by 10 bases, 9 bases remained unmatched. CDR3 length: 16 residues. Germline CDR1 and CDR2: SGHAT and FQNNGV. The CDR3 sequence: CASSLDLNRGGSPLHF. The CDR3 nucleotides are TGTGCCAGCAGCTTAGATCTGAACAGGGGAGGGTCACCCCTCCACTTT.

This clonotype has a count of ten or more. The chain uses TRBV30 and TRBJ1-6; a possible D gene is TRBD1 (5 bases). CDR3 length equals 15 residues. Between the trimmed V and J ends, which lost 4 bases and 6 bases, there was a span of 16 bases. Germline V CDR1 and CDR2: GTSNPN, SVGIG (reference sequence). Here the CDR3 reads CAWNDGTDLNSPLHF. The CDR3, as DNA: TGTGCCTGGAACGATGGGACCGACCTTAATTCACCCCTCCACTTT.

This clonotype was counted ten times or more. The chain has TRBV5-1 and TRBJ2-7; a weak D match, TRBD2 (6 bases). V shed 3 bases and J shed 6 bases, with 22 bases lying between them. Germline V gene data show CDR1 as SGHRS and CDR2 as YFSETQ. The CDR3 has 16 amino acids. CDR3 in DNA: TGCGCCAGCAGCTATACGTCCCGGGAGCAGTCAGGCGAGCAGTACTTC. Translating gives CASSYTSREQSGEQYF. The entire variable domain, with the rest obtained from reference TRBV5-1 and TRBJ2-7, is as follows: KAGVTQTPRYLIKTRGQQVTLSCSPISGHRSVSWYQQTPGQGLQFLFEYFSETQRNKGNFPGRFSGRQFSNSRSEMNVSTLELGDSALYLCASSYTSREQSGEQYFGPGTRLTVT.

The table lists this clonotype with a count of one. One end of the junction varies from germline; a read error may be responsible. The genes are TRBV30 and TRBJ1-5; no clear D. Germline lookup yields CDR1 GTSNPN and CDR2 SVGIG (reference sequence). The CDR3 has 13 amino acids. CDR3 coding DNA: TGTGCCTGGAGTGCTAGCAGCAATCAGCCCCAGCTTTTT. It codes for CAWSASSNQPQLF.

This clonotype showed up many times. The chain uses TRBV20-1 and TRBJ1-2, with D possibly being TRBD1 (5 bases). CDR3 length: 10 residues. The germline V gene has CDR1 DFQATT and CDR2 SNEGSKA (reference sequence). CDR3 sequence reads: CGGGGGGYTF. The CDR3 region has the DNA TGCGGCGGGGGGGGAGGGGGCTACACCTTC.

The CDR3, as DNA: TGTGCCAGCAGTGAAACACGAGGGCAGCCCCAGCATTTT. Translated: CASSETRGQPQHF. This chain links TRBV6-1 with TRBJ1-5; D unresolved. V shed 2 bases and J shed 7 bases, with 9 bases lying between them. Germline CDR1 MNHNS, CDR2 SASEGT. CDR3 length: 13 amino acids.

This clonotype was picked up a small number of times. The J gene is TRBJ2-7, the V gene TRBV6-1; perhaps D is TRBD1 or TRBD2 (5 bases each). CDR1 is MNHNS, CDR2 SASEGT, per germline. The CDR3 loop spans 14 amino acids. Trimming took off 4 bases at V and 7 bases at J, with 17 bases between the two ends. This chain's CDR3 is CASSAEGTYSEQYF. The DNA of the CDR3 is TGTGCCAGCAGTGCTGAGGGGACCTATAGTGAGCAGTACTTC.

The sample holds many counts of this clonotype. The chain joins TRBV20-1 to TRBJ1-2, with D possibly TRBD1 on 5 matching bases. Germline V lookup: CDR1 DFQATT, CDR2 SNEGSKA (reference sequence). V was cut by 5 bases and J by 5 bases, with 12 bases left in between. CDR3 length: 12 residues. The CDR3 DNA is TGCAGTGCTCGCGAAGGGGAATATGGCTACACCTTC. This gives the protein CSAREGEYGYTF.

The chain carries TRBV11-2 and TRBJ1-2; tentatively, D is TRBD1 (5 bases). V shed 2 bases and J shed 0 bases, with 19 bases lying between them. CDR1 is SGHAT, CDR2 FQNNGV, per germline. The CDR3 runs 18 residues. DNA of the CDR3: TGTGCCAGCAGCTTATCCGTTAGTAGACAGACGACTAACTATGGCTACACCTTC. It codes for CASSLSVSRQTTNYGYTF.

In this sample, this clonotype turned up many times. CDR3 in amino acids: CASSQSSDRGTGELFF. Written as DNA, the CDR3 is TGCGCCAGCAGCCAATCCTCGGACAGAGGGACCGGGGAGCTGTTTTTT. V gene TRBV4-3 combines with J gene TRBJ2-2; TRBD1 might be the D (6 bases). V lost 2 bases to trimming and J lost 5 bases, with 15 bases between them. The CDR3 totals 16 residues. Germline CDR1 is LGHNA and CDR2 is YSLEER.

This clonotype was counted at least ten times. The CDR3 nucleotides are TGTGCCAGCAGCTTAGCGTCGGTGGCTGATGAGCAGTACTTC. Protein: CASSLASVADEQYF. V gene TRBV7-9 combines with J gene TRBJ2-7; no clear D gene. Trimming stripped 0 bases from V and 7 bases from J, with 13 bases between. The CDR3 has 14 residues. Germline V lookup: CDR1 SEHNR, CDR2 FQNEAQ (reference sequence).

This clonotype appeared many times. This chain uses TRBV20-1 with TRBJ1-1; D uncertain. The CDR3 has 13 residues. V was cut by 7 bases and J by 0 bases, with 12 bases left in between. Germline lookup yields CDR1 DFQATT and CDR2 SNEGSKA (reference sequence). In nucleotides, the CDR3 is TGCAGTGTCACGAAAAACATGAACACTGAAGCTTTCTTT. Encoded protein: CSVTKNMNTEAFF.